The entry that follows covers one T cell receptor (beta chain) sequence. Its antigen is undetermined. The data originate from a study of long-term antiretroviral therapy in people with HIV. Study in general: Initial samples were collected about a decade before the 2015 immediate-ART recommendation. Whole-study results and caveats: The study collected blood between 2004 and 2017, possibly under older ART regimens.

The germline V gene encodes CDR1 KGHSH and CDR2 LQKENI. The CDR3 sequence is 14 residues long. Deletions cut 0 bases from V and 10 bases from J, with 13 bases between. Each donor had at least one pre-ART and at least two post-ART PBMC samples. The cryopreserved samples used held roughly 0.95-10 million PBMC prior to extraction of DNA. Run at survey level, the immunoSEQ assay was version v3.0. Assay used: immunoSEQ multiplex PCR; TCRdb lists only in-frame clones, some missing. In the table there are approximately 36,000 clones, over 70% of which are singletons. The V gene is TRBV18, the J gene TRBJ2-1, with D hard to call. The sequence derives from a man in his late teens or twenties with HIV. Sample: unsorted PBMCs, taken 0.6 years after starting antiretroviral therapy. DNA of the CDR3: TGTGCCAGCTCACCACCGGGAATTTCGAGGGAGCAGTTCTTC. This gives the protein CASSPPGISREQFF.